The 14 T cell receptor beta chains given below trace back to one sample, sequenced in a study of beta chain features in type 1 diabetes. Isolated RNA was reverse transcribed in full, so expressed TCRB transcripts were sequenced. Sequencing was performed with immunoSEQ multiplex PCR; in TCRdb, only in-frame clones are kept and a portion is missing. The data contain around 250,000 clones, about 71% of them singletons. Sequenced: naive CD4+ T cells from blood. Receptors originate from a man younger than 45 in good health.

The chain uses TRBV7-2 and TRBJ1-1; the D is unclear. Trimming took off 5 bases at V and 1 base at J, with 11 bases between the two ends. The length of the CDR3 is 14 residues. From germline, CDR1 is SGHTA and CDR2 FQGNSA. The CDR3 region is CASSASWGNTEAFF. CDR3 bases: TGTGCCAGCAGCGCCTCATGGGGGAACACTGAAGCTTTCTTT.

V usage is TRBV5-6 and J usage is TRBJ1-2; D gene unclear. Germline V gene data show CDR1 as SGHDT and CDR2 as YYEEEE. V gave up 1 base and J gave up 4 bases, with 5 bases separating them. The CDR3 is made up of 12 amino acids. CDR3 loop: CASSLNGYGYTF. CDR3 DNA sequence: TGTGCCAGCAGCTTGAACGGCTATGGCTACACCTTC. Drawing the rest from reference TRBV5-6 and TRBJ1-2, the complete variable domain is DAGVTQSPTHLIKTRGQQVTLRCSPKSGHDTVSWYQQALGQGPQFIFQYYEEEERQRGNFPDRFSGHQFPNYSSELNVNALLLGDSALYLCASSLNGYGYTFGSGTRLTVV.

The chain links TRBV30 to TRBJ1-4; D remains ambiguous. Germline CDR1 reads GTSNPN; CDR2 reads SVGIG (reference sequence). CDR3 size: 11 residues. V lost 2 bases, J lost 8 bases, and 6 bases lay in between. CDR3 region: CAWSKGEKLFF. CDR3 sequence (DNA): TGTGCCTGGAGTAAAGGGGAAAAACTGTTTTTT.

The rearrangement links TRBV30 to TRBJ2-7, with D uncertain. The CDR3 is made up of 14 amino acids. Germline CDR1 is GTSNPN and CDR2 is SVGIG (reference sequence). The ends were cut back, 2 bases at V and 5 bases at J, with 16 bases in the middle. CDR3 in DNA: TGTGCCTGGAGTCTGCGCCTGGCAGCCCACGAGCAGTACTTC. Translation: CAWSLRLAAHEQYF. The complete variable domain, with remaining parts taken from reference TRBV30 and TRBJ2-7, reads SQTIHQWPATLVQPVGSPLSLECTVEGTSNPNLYWYRQAAGRGLQLLFYSVGIGQISSEVPQNLSASRPQDRQFILSSKKLLLSDSGFYLCAWSLRLAAHEQYFGPGTRLTVT.

V usage is TRBV9 and J usage is TRBJ2-1; D is perhaps TRBD2 (7 bases). Germline CDR1 and CDR2: SGDLS and YYNGEE. The CDR3 contains 14 residues. Trimming stripped 4 bases from V and 7 bases from J, with 15 bases between. Written as DNA, the CDR3 is TGTGCCAGCAGCTTGCAACAGGGAGGGAATGAGCAGTTCTTC. Amino acids: CASSLQQGGNEQFF. The whole variable domain, remainder taken from reference TRBV9 and TRBJ2-1, is DSGVTQTPKHLITATGQRVTLRCSPRSGDLSVYWYQQSLDQGLQFLIQYYNGEERAKGNILERFSAQQFPDLHSELNLSSLELGDSALYFCASSLQQGGNEQFFGPGTRLTVL.

The chain couples TRBV7-2 to TRBJ1-2; D remains unclear. From germline, CDR1 is SGHTA and CDR2 FQGNSA. V dropped 1 base and J dropped 8 bases, with 8 bases sitting between them. CDR3 size: 12 residues. This CDR3 is CASSLVAQGYTF. In nucleotides, the CDR3 is TGTGCCAGCAGCTTAGTGGCTCAGGGCTACACCTTC.

This clone turned up a few times. The chain combines TRBV6-5 with TRBJ2-3; D is uncertain. Germline V gene sequence: CDR1 MNHEY, CDR2 SVGAGI. The V end lost 6 bases, the J end lost 7 bases, and 11 bases lay between the germline ends. The CDR3 runs 12 residues. This CDR3 is CASSPDRHTQYF. The CDR3 region has the DNA TGTGCCAGCAGCCCTGATCGTCATACGCAGTATTTT.

A word on this clone: Because the CDR3's place on the DNA is in doubt, the DNA is left out and the CDR3 is given as listed by TCRdb. The chain carries TRBV21-1 and TRBJ2-5. TRBV21-1 is listed as a pseudogene. The CDR3 is made up of 16 amino acids, end residues included. CDR3: CASSKYGCAYQETQYF.

V and J are TRBV7-2 and TRBJ2-5; D may be TRBD1 or TRBD2 (7 bases each). This CDR3 contains 14 residues. Trimming stripped 4 bases from V and 5 bases from J, with 14 bases between. Per the germline V gene, CDR1 is SGHTA and CDR2 is FQGNSA. DNA of the CDR3: TGTGCCAGCAGCTCCAACAGGGGAGGGGAGACCCAGTACTTC. Translating gives CASSSNRGGETQYF.

The chain links TRBV15 to TRBJ2-2; TRBD2 matches at 15 bases. The CDR3 loop spans 19 amino acids. Germline V gene data show CDR1 as LNHNV and CDR2 as YYDKDF (reference sequence). The V gene end was trimmed by 0 bases and the J gene end by 4 bases; junction bases not matched to a gene: 6. This chain's CDR3 is CATSREVGLAGGSTGELFF. The CDR3 DNA reads as TGTGCCACCAGCAGAGAAGTGGGACTAGCGGGAGGAAGCACCGGGGAGCTGTTTTTT.

The chain carries TRBV7-2 and TRBJ2-4; 9 nucleotides align to TRBD2. This CDR3 is 19 amino acids long. V lost 5 bases and J lost 0; bases outside the gene matches: 14. CDR1 is SGHTA, CDR2 FQGNSA, per germline. CDR3 region: CASSTDGASGNLAKNIQYF. CDR3 in DNA: TGTGCCAGCAGCACGGACGGGGCTAGCGGGAACCTAGCCAAAAACATTCAGTACTTC. Complete variable domain (other parts from reference TRBV7-2 and TRBJ2-4): GAGVSQSPSNKVTEKGKDVELRCDPISGHTALYWYRQSLGQGLEFLIYFQGNSAPDKSGLPSDRFSAERTGGSVSTLTIQRTQQEDSAVYLCASSTDGASGNLAKNIQYFGAGTRLSVL.

The chain joins TRBV5-1 to TRBJ2-3, with 8 bases identical to TRBD2. Trimming cost V 0 bases and J 5 bases; bases outside gene matches: 8. The CDR3 consists of 16 residues. CDR1 and CDR2 (germline): SGHRS, YFSETQ. The CDR3 loop is CASSLVGAGGRDTQYF. In DNA form, the CDR3 reads TGCGCCAGCAGCTTGGTTGGGGCGGGAGGCCGAGATACGCAGTATTTT.

The V gene is TRBV5-1, the J gene TRBJ1-2, with no clear D. CDR1 and CDR2 (germline): SGHRS, YFSETQ. The V and J ends lost 0 bases and 1 base respectively, with 4 bases between them. The CDR3 covers 13 residues. CDR3 nucleotides: TGCGCCAGCAGCTTGGAGTATAACTATGGCTACACCTTC. This translates into CASSLEYNYGYTF.

The V and J genes are TRBV11-2 and TRBJ2-3, with 8 bases lining up with TRBD2. The trim removed 5 bases at V and 1 base at J, leaving 8 bases unmatched. Per germline, CDR1 SGHAT and CDR2 FQNNGV. This CDR3 is built from 16 residues. CDR3 in DNA: TGTGCCAGCAGCGTACTTAGAGCGGGGGGCACAGATACGCAGTATTTT. Encoded protein: CASSVLRAGGTDTQYF.